The rows below give T cell receptor beta chains drawn from one sample of a study of blood T cell repertoires in COVID-19. TCRdb's copy holds only in-frame clones and misses some; the assay was immunoSEQ multiplex PCR. This table holds about 55,000 clones, around four fifths found once. The specimen sequenced was peripheral blood. These receptors all come from a woman aged 70-85 years with acute or convalescent COVID-19. Both conserved end residues are part of each CDR3. A D gene is named only where the DNA matches it firmly. Not every row has a clone size; where given, it reads once, few, many or a size class.

J gene | V gene | clone size | D gene | CDR3 DNA | CDR3 protein
TRBJ2-4 | TRBV15 | - | - | TGTGCCACCAGCGGTGAGGGAATCAAAAACATTCAGTACTTC | CATSGEGIKNIQYF
TRBJ2-5 | TRBV14 | - | - | TGTGCCAGCAGCCAGGCGGAGGAGACCCAGTACTTC | CASSQAEETQYF
TRBJ2-1 | TRBV5-1 | few | TRBD2 | TGCGCCAGCAGCTTGCTCCTCCAAGCGGGGAAATCCTCCAATGAGCAGTTCTTC | CASSLLLQAGKSSNEQFF
TRBJ2-7 | TRBV20-1 | - | TRBD2 | TGCAGTGCTAGTAGGCCGGGACTAGTGTTGGGCGAGCAGTACTTC | CSASRPGLVLGEQYF
TRBJ2-5 | TRBV7-3 | - | TRBD1 | TGTGCCAGCAGTCCGGGGACAGGACAAGAGACCCAGTACTTC | CASSPGTGQETQYF
TRBJ2-5 | TRBV7-9 | few | - | TGTGCCAGCAGCCTTGTCCCTCGTGAGACCCAGTACTTC | CASSLVPRETQYF
TRBJ1-1 | TRBV19 | few | - | TGTGCCACTACGGGACACCACACCTTGAACACTGAAGCTTTCTTT | CATTGHHTLNTEAFF
TRBJ1-6 | TRBV14 | - | - | TGTGCCAGCAGCGAAACCGACAGCGCCCATTCACCCCTCCACTTT | CASSETDSAHSPLHF
TRBJ2-3 | TRBV7-9 | - | - | TGTGCCAGCGTCTGGGGGGGGGCCCCCACAGATACGCAGTATTTT | CASVWGGAPTDTQYF
TRBJ1-2 | TRBV7-3 | - | - | TGTGCCAGCAGCGCACAGGCCGTGACCTATGGCTACACCTTC | CASSAQAVTYGYTF
TRBJ1-5 | TRBV4-1 | - | - | TGCGCCAGCAGCGAAAGGACCGGGACATTAAGTCGGAGTCAGCCCCAGCATTTT | CASSERTGTLSRSQPQHF
TRBJ1-1 | TRBV7-8 | - | - | TGTGCCAGCAGCTTTGGGCAGGGCCTAAGGAACACTGAAGCTTTCTTT | CASSFGQGLRNTEAFF
TRBJ1-2 | TRBV30 | - | - | TGTGCCTGGGATCCGGGGTGGTTGTACTATGGCTACACCTTC | CAWDPGWLYYGYTF
TRBJ2-1 | TRBV20-1 | - | TRBD1 | TGCAGTGCTAGTGGGACAGGCACCTCCTACAATGAGCAGTTCTTC | CSASGTGTSYNEQFF
TRBJ2-1 | TRBV30 | - | - | TGTGCCTGGAGTGAAGGGGGTGAGCAGTTCTTC | CAWSEGGEQFF
TRBJ2-1 | TRBV6-6 | once | TRBD1 | TGTGCCAGCAGTTACTCAGAGCCGGGACAGGGCAATGAGCAGTTCTTC | CASSYSEPGQGNEQFF
TRBJ2-5 | TRBV10-2 | - | - | TGCGCCAGCAGTGAGACAAAAGAGACCCAGTACTTC | CASSETKETQYF
TRBJ1-5 | TRBV5-1 | - | - | TGCGCCAGCAGGGGGGGACCATATAGCAATCAGCCCCAGCATTTT | CASRGGPYSNQPQHF
TRBJ1-1 | TRBV29-1 | - | TRBD1 | TGCAGCGTTGAAGAACAGGGGGCTGAAGCTTTCTTT | CSVEEQGAEAFF
TRBJ2-4 | TRBV19 | - | TRBD1 | TGTGCCAGTAGCCCAATCGTACAGGGGGTAGCCAAAAACATTCAGTACTTC | CASSPIVQGVAKNIQYF
TRBJ1-3 | TRBV3-1/TRBV3-2 | - | - | TGTGCCAGCAGCCTAACATCATTTGGAAACACCATATATTTT | CASSLTSFGNTIYF
TRBJ1-5 | TRBV20-1 | many | TRBD1 | TGCAGTGCTAGTGGTCAGGGGGTTCATCAGCCCCAGCATTTT | CSASGQGVHQPQHF
TRBJ2-2 | TRBV2 | many | TRBD1 | TGTGCCAGCATGCCGGACAGGAGCACCGGGGAGCTGTTTTTT | CASMPDRSTGELFF
TRBJ2-3 | TRBV9 | - | TRBD1 | TGTGCCAGCAGCCCCCCGGGACAGAGCACAGATACGCAGTATTTT | CASSPPGQSTDTQYF
TRBJ2-2 | TRBV5-5 | few | TRBD2 | TGTGCCAGCAGCTTGGGGTCGCGGGGGGGCCCGCGGACCGGGGAGCTGTTTTTT | CASSLGSRGGPRTGELFF
TRBJ2-3 | TRBV11-2 | - | - | TGTGCCAGCAGCTTAGCGAGGAACACAGATACGCAGTATTTT | CASSLARNTDTQYF
TRBJ1-6 | TRBV25-1 | - | - | TGTGCCAGCAGGCCGGGACAAATTAATTCACCCCTCCACTTT | CASRPGQINSPLHF
TRBJ1-6 | TRBV5-1 | - | - | TGCGCCAGCAGCTTTAACACCCATAATTCACCCCTCCACTTT | CASSFNTHNSPLHF
TRBJ2-3 | TRBV7-3 | - | - | TGTGCCAGCAGCTTAAGGCACAGGGTCGCAGATACGCAGTATTTT | CASSLRHRVADTQYF
TRBJ1-1 | TRBV6-5 | - | - | TGTGCCAGCAGCACGCCCGGGGGAGTCGCTGAAGCTTTCTTT | CASSTPGGVAEAFF
TRBJ1-3 | TRBV11-2 | - | - | TGTGCCAGCAGCCCAATCCCCAAACAGGGAGCTGGAAACACCATATATTTT | CASSPIPKQGAGNTIYF
TRBJ1-1 | TRBV9 | few | - | TGTGCCAGCAGCGTAAGCGCGGTCGGGGGCACTGAAGCTTTCTTT | CASSVSAVGGTEAFF
TRBJ2-5 | TRBV10-3 | - | TRBD2 | TGTGCCATCAGGGGGACTAGCGGGGGGCCTGGTCAAGAGACCCAGTACTTC | CAIRGTSGGPGQETQYF
TRBJ1-1 | TRBV2 | - | - | TGTGCCAGCAGTCTAAACCCCTTGGGACTTGAGGTTGAAGCTTTCTTT | CASSLNPLGLEVEAFF
TRBJ1-2 | TRBV7-8 | - | - | TGTGCCAGCAGTGCATCCGACAGGCACTATGGCTACACCTTC | CASSASDRHYGYTF
TRBJ1-1 | TRBV5-1 | - | - | TGCGCCAGCAGGGGGGCCACTGAAGCTTTCTTT | CASRGATEAFF
TRBJ2-7 | TRBV9 | - | - | TGTGCCAGCAGCGTTAAAGGGACTCTCTCCTACGAGCAGTACTTC | CASSVKGTLSYEQYF
TRBJ1-4 | TRBV15 | - | TRBD1 | TGTGCCACCAGCAGAACACCGGGACAGGGTGAAAAACTGTTTTTT | CATSRTPGQGEKLFF
TRBJ1-2 | TRBV14 | - | - | TGTGCCAGCAGCCACTACCGGACAGCCCCCTATGGCTACACCTTC | CASSHYRTAPYGYTF
TRBJ1-1 | TRBV13 | - | TRBD1 | TGTGCCAGCAGCTTAAGGGGGACAGGGAGGAACACTGAAGCTTTCTTT | CASSLRGTGRNTEAFF
TRBJ2-1 | TRBV7-8 | once | - | TGTGCCAGCACTAAAGGGGGTTCCTACAATGAGCAGTTCTTC | CASTKGGSYNEQFF
TRBJ1-6 | TRBV5-1 | - | - | TGCGCCAGCAGCTCGGAAACAGGGCCATCACCCCTCCACTTT | CASSSETGPSPLHF
TRBJ1-5 | TRBV2 | - | - | TGTGCCAGCAAAGGCAGACACAATAGCAATCAGCCCCAGCATTTT | CASKGRHNSNQPQHF
TRBJ1-2 | TRBV18 | - | TRBD1 | TGTGCCAGCTCACCTGGACAGGGAAGTTCGAGTGGCTACACCTTC | CASSPGQGSSSGYTF
TRBJ1-2 | TRBV6-5 | - | TRBD1 | TGTGCCAGCAGTTTCGGACAGGGGGCTGATGGCTACACCTTC | CASSFGQGADGYTF
TRBJ2-5 | TRBV30 | - | - | TGTGCCTGGAGTGGCAGGGTCCCTGAGACCCAGTACTTC | CAWSGRVPETQYF
TRBJ1-1 | TRBV9 | - | - | TGTGCCAGCAGCGTACGGTCAGGGATAACTGAAGCTTTCTTT | CASSVRSGITEAFF
TRBJ1-5 | TRBV21-1 | - | - | TGTGCCAGCAGCCCCCAGGTGCCGCCCCAGCATTTT | CASSPQVPPQHF
TRBJ1-2 | TRBV4-2 | - | TRBD1 | TGTGCCAGCAGCCAAGACGGGGGACAGCCGGTCTATGGCTACACCTTC | CASSQDGGQPVYGYTF
TRBJ1-1 | TRBV7-9 | - | - | TGTGCCAGCAGCCTCGGCGAGAACACTAAAGCTTTCTTT | CASSLGENTKAFF